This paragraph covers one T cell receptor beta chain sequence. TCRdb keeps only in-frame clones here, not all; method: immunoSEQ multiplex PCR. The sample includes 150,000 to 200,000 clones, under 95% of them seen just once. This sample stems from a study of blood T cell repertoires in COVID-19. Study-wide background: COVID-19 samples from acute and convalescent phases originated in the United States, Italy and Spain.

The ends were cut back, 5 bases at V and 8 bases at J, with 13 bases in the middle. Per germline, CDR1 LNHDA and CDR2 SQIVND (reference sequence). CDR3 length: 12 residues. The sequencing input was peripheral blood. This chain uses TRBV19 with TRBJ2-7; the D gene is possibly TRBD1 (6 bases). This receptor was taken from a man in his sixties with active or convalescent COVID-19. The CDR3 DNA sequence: TGTGCCAGTAGTTCATACAGGGAAAAGCAGTACTTC. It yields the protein CASSSYREKQYF.